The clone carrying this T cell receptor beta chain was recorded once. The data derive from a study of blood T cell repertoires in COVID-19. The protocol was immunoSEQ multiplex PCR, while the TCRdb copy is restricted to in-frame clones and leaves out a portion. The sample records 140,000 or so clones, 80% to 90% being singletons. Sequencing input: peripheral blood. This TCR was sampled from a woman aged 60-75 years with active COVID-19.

In nucleotides, the CDR3 is TGTGCCAGCAGCCAATCCCTCGCCAGGAATGAGCAGTTCTTC. Residues: CASSQSLARNEQFF. The chain has TRBV14 and TRBJ2-1; no clear D. The CDR3 consists of 14 residues. V lost 2 bases, J lost 7 bases, and 12 bases lay in between. From germline, CDR1 is SGHDN and CDR2 FVKESK. Full variable domain (missing parts from reference TRBV14 and TRBJ2-1): EAGVTQFPSHSVIEKGQTVTLRCDPISGHDNLYWYRRVMGKEIKFLLHFVKESKQDESGMPNNRFLAERTGGTYSTLKVQPAELEDSGVYFCASSQSLARNEQFFGPGTRLTVL.